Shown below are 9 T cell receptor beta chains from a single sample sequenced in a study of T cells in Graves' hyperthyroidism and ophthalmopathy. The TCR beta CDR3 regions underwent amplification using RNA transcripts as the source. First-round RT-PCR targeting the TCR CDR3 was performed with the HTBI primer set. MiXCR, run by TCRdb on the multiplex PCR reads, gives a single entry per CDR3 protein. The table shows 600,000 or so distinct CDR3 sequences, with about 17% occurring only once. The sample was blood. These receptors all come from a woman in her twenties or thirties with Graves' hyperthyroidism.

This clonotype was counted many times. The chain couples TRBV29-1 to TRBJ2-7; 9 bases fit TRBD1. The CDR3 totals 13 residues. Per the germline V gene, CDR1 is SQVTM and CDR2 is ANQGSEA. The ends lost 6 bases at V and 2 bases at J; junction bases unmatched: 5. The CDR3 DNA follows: TGCAGCGTAGGAGGGACAGGGACCTACGAGCAGTACTTC. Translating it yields CSVGGTGTYEQYF.

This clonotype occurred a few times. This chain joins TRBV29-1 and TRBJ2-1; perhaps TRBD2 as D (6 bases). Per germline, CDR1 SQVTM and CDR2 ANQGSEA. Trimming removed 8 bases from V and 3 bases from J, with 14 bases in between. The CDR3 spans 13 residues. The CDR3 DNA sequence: TGCAGCTCCTTGGGGGGAGTCTACAATGAGCAGTTCTTC. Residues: CSSLGGVYNEQFF.

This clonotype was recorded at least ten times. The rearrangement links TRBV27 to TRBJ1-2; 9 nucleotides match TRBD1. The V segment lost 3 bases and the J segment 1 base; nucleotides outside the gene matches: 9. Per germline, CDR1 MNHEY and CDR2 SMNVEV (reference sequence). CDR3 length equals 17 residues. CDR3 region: CASSLKPGTGINYGYTF. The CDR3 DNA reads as TGTGCCAGCAGTTTGAAACCCGGGACAGGGATTAACTATGGCTACACCTTC.

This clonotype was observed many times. The CDR3 spells CASSKTSKAQFF. The CDR3, as DNA: TGTGCCAGCAGTAAAACTAGCAAGGCGCAGTTCTTC. This chain uses TRBV2 with TRBJ2-1, with D possibly TRBD2 on 6 matching bases. Trimming took 5 bases from V and 12 from J, leaving 14 bases between them. The CDR3 extends over 12 amino acids. CDR1 is SNHLY, CDR2 FYNNEI, per germline.

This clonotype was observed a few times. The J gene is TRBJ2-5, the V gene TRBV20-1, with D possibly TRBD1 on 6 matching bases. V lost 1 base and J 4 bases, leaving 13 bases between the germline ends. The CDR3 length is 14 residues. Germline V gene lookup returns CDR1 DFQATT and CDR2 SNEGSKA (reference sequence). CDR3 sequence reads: CSARGPGAGETQYF. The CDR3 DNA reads TGCAGTGCTAGAGGGCCAGGGGCGGGAGAGACCCAGTACTTC.

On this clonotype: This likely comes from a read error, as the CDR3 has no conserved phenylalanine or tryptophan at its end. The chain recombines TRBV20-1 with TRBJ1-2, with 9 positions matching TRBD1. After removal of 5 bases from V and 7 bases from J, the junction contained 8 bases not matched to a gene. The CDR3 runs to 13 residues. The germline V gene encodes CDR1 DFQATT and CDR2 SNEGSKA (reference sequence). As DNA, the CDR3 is TGCAGTGCTCCTCCCGGGACAGGGAGTGGCTACACCCTC. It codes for CSAPPGTGSGYTL.

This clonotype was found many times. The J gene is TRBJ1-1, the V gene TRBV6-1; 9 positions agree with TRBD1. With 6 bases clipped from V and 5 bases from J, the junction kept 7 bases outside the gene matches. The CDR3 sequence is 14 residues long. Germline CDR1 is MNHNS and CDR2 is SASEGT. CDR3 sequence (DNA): TGTGCCAGCAGGGCCGGGACAGGGATGACTGAAGCTTTCTTT. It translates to CASRAGTGMTEAFF.

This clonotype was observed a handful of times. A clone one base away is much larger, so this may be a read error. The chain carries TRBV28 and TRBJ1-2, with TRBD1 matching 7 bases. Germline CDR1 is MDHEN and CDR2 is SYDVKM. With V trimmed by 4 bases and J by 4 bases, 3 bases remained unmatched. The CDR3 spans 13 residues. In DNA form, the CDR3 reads TGTGCCAGCAGTTCCGGGACAGTCTATGGCTACACCTTC. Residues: CASSSGTVYGYTF.

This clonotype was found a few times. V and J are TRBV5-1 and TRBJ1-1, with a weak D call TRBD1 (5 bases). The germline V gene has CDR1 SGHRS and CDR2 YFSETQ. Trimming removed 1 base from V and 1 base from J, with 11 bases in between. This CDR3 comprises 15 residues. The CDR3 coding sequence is TGCGCCAGCAGCTTGTGGGGCAGGACGAACACTGAAGCTTTCTTT. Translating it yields CASSLWGRTNTEAFF.